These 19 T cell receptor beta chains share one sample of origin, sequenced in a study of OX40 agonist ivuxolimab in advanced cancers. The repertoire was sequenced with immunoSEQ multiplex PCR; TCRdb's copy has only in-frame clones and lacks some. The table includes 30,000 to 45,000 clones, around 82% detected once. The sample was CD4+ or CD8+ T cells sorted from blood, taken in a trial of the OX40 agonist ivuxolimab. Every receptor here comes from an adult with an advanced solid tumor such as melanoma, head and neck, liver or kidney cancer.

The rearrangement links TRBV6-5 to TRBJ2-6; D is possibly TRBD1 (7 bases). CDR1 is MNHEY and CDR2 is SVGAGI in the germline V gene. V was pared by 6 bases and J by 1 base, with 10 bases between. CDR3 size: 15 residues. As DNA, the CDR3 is TGTGCCAGCAGCCAGGGGGGTTCTGGGGCCAACGTCCTGACTTTC. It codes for CASSQGGSGANVLTF.

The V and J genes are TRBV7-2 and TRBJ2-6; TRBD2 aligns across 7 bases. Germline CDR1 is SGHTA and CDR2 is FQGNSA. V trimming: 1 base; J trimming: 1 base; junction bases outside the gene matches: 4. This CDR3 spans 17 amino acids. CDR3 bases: TGTGCCAGCAGCTTAGTAGGGAGGGGTTCTGGGGCCAACGTCCTGACTTTC. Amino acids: CASSLVGRGSGANVLTF.

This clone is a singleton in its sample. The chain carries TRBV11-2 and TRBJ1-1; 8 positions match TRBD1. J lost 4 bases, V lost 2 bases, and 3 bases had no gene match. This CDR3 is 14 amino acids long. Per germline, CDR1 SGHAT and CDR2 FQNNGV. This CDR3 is CASSLTGGATEAFF. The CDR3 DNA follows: TGTGCCAGCAGCTTAACAGGGGGGGCCACTGAAGCTTTCTTT.

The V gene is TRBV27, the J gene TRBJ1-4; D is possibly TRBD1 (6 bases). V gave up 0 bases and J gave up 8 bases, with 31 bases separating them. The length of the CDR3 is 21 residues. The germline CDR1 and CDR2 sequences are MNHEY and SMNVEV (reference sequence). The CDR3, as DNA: TGTGCCAGCAGTTTATCGGGCGGCAGGGCGGGCTACACAGGGCAGGGGGAAAAACTGTTTTTT. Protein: CASSLSGGRAGYTGQGEKLFF. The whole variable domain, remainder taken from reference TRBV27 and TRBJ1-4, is EAQVTQNPRYLITVTGKKLTVTCSQNMNHEYMSWYRQDPGLGLRQIYYSMNVEVTDKGDVPEGYKVSRKEKRNFPLILESPSPNQTSLYFCASSLSGGRAGYTGQGEKLFFGSGTQLSVL.

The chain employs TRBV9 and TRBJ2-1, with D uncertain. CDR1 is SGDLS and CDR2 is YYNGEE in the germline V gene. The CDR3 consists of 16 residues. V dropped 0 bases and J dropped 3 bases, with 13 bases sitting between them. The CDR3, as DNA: TGTGCCAGCAGCGTAGGAGGCAGGCCAGGCTACAATGAGCAGTTCTTC. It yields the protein CASSVGGRPGYNEQFF.

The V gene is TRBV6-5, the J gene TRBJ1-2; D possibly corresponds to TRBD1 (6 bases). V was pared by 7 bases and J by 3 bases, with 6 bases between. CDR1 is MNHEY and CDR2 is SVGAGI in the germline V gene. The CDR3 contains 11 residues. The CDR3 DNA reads TGTGCCAGCAACAGGGACTATGGCTACACCTTC. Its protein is CASNRDYGYTF.

Here the CDR3 DNA reads TGTGCCAGCAGCACGAATAAAGAGACCCAGTACTTC. Translating gives CASSTNKETQYF. The rearrangement uses TRBV7-9 and TRBJ2-5; D is unclear. Germline CDR1 and CDR2: SEHNR and FQNEAQ (reference sequence). The CDR3 is made up of 12 amino acids. Deletions cut 5 bases from V and 3 bases from J, with 7 bases between.

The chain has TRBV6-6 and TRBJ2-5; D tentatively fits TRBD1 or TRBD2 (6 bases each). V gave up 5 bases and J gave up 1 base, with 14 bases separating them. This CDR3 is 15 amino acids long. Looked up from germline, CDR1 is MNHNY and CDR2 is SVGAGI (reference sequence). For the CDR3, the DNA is TGTGCCAGCAGTACGCGTCGGGGGCTCCAAGAGACCCAGTACTTC. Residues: CASSTRRGLQETQYF.

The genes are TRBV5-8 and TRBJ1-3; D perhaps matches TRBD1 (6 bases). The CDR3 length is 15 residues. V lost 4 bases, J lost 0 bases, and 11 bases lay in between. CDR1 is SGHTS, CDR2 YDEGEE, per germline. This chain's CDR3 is CASSRGLSSGNTIYF. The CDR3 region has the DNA TGTGCCAGCAGCCGGGGGCTCAGCTCTGGAAACACCATATATTTT. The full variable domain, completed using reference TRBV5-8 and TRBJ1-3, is EAGVTQSPTHLIKTRGQQATLRCSPISGHTSVYWYQQALGLGLQFLLWYDEGEERNRGNFPPRFSGRQFPNYSSELNVNALELEDSALYLCASSRGLSSGNTIYFGEGSWLTVV.

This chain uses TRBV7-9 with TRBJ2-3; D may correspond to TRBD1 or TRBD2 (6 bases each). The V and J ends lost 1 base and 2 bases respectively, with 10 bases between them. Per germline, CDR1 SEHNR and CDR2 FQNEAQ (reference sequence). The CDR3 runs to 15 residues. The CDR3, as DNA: TGTGCCAGCAGCTTAGAGGGGGGCCACACAGATACGCAGTATTTT. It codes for CASSLEGGHTDTQYF.

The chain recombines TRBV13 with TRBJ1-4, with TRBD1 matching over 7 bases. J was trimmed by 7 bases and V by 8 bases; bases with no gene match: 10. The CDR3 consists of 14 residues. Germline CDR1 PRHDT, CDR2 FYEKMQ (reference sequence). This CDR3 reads CASRSGQGVEKLFF. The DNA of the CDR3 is TGTGCCAGCCGATCCGGGCAGGGGGTTGAAAAACTGTTTTTT.

CDR3 sequence reads: CASSRAGIPVDGYTF. The DNA for the CDR3 is TGTGCCAGCAGCAGAGCGGGCATACCTGTTGATGGCTACACCTTC. The V call is TRBV21-1, the J call TRBJ1-2; TRBD1 is taken as the D call from the table, unchecked against the DNA. TRBV21-1 is given as a pseudogene. The CDR3 runs 15 residues.

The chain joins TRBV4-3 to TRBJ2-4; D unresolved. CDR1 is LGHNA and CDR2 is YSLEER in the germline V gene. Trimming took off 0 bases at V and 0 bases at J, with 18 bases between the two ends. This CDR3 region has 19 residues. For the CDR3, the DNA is TGCGCCAGCAGCCAAGAGGCCCGGGTAGGACCTATAGCCAAAAACATTCAGTACTTC. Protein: CASSQEARVGPIAKNIQYF.

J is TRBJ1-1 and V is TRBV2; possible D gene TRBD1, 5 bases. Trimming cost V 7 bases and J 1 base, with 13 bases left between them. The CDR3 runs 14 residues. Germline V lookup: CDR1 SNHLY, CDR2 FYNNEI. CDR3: CASTPSRANTEAFF. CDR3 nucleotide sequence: TGTGCCAGCACCCCAAGCAGGGCGAACACTGAAGCTTTCTTT.

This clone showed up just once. CDR3 DNA: TGTGCCAGCAGGCCCTCCCCGATTCTTGGTGAGACCCAGTACTTC. Translating it yields CASRPSPILGETQYF. The chain has TRBV27 and TRBJ2-5; D not resolved. Germline values: CDR1 MNHEY, CDR2 SMNVEV (reference sequence). Trimming cost V 6 bases and J 5 bases, with 19 bases left between them. CDR3 size: 15 residues.

CDR3 in DNA: TGTGCCAGCAGCCTGACTAGCGGAAGACAAGAGACCCAGTACTTC. This encodes CASSLTSGRQETQYF. The gene calls are TRBV11-2 and TRBJ2-5, with 9 positions matching TRBD2. Germline CDR1 and CDR2: SGHAT and FQNNGV. The V segment lost 5 bases and the J segment 2 bases; nucleotides outside the gene matches: 6. The CDR3 totals 15 residues.

The CDR3 loop is CASSEIVSGTQYF. CDR3 nucleotides: TGTGCCAGCAGTGAGATTGTCTCTGGGACCCAGTACTTC. The gene calls are TRBV2 and TRBJ2-5; D is ambiguous. This CDR3 contains 13 residues. Trimming stripped 3 bases from V and 7 bases from J, with 12 bases between. Per germline, CDR1 SNHLY and CDR2 FYNNEI.

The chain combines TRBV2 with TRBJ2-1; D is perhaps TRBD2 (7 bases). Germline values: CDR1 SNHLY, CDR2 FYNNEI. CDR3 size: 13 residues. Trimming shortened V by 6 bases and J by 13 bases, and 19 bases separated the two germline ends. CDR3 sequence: CASSQPKGGEQFF. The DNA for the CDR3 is TGTGCCAGCAGCCAACCGAAGGGGGGGGAACAGTTCTTC.

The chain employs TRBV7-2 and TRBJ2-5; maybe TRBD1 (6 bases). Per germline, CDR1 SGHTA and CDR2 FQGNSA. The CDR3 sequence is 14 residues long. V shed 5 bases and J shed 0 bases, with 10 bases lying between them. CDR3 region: CASSLDRYQETQYF. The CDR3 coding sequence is TGTGCCAGCAGCCTTGACAGGTACCAAGAGACCCAGTACTTC.